Below are 24 T cell receptor beta chains sequenced from a single sample in a study of a mutant IDH1 vaccine in newly diagnosed glioma. The antigens of these receptors remain unknown. This table comes from immunoSEQ multiplex PCR, and its TCRdb copy is limited to in-frame clones, with some not included. This table has approximately 44,000 clones, less than 85% appearing once. Time point described: week 23, last vaccination. The content of each vaccine dose was 300 ug of mutant IDH1 20-mer peptide, and topical imiquimod accompanied it. Sample: PBMCs, taken from a glioma patient whose treatment included an IDH1 peptide vaccine. These TCRs come from a young woman with glioma. Some clones in this sample may be carry-over from other donors' samples.

The V gene is TRBV14, the J gene TRBJ1-1; TRBD1 might be the D (6 bases). V was cut by 0 bases and J by 8 bases, with 19 bases left in between. Germline loops: CDR1 SGHDN, CDR2 FVKESK. CDR3 length equals 16 residues. The CDR3 nucleotides read TGTGCCAGCAGCCAAGAGTCCCCGGCAGGGGCACGAGAAGCTTTCTTT. Translating it yields CASSQESPAGAREAFF.

The genes are TRBV7-9 and TRBJ1-1; D possibly corresponds to TRBD1 (5 bases). CDR1 is SEHNR and CDR2 is FQNEAQ in the germline V gene (reference sequence). The CDR3 sequence is 15 residues long. Trimming left V 1 base short and J 6 bases short, with 15 bases between. CDR3 DNA: TGTGCCAGCAGCTTAGGAGGGGCCCAGTCCCCTGAAGCTTTCTTT. Translating it yields CASSLGGAQSPEAFF.

The sample holds one count of this clone. The V gene is TRBV6-1, the J gene TRBJ1-5; D perhaps matches TRBD1 (5 bases). The length of the CDR3 is 13 residues. Germline lookup yields CDR1 MNHNS and CDR2 SASEGT. The germline V and J ends were trimmed by 4 bases and 4 bases, with 8 bases remaining between them. The CDR3 is CASSGDGNQPQHF. The CDR3 coding sequence is TGTGCCAGCAGTGGGGACGGGAATCAGCCCCAGCATTTT.

This chain connects TRBV5-1 to TRBJ2-5, with D possibly being TRBD1 (6 bases). From germline, CDR1 is SGHRS and CDR2 YFSETQ. The CDR3 length is 12 residues. Trimming pared 5 bases from V and 1 base from J, leaving 6 bases between. The CDR3 sequence is CASRDSQETQYF. DNA of the CDR3: TGCGCCAGCAGGGACAGCCAAGAGACCCAGTACTTC.

The table lists this clone with a few counts. The chain combines TRBV7-2 with TRBJ2-2, with D uncertain. Trimming removed 2 bases at V and 4 bases at J, with 11 bases between. The CDR3 covers 15 residues. Germline assignment: CDR1 SGHTA and CDR2 FQGNSA. The CDR3 sequence: CASSLQSYSTGELFF. CDR3 DNA sequence: TGTGCCAGCAGCTTACAAAGTTATTCCACCGGGGAGCTGTTTTTT.

This chain uses TRBV27 with TRBJ1-1, with D unresolved. The CDR3 contains 13 residues. The germline gives CDR1 MNHEY, CDR2 SMNVEV (reference sequence). The germline V and J ends were trimmed by 3 bases and 4 bases, with 9 bases remaining between them. CDR3 sequence: CASSFGAGTEAFF. In nucleotides, the CDR3 is TGTGCCAGCAGTTTTGGCGCGGGCACTGAAGCTTTCTTT.

The chain has TRBV5-6 and TRBJ2-1; a weak D match, TRBD2 (6 bases). Per the germline V gene, CDR1 is SGHDT and CDR2 is YYEEEE. Trimming removed 3 bases from V and 6 bases from J, with 13 bases in between. The CDR3 length is 14 residues. CDR3 DNA: TGTGCCAGCAGCTCACCTGGGGGGACCAATGAGCAGTTCTTC. Residues: CASSSPGGTNEQFF.

This chain links TRBV19 with TRBJ1-5, with 7 bases that match TRBD1. The ends lost 7 bases at V and 6 bases at J; junction bases unmatched: 18. Germline V gene data show CDR1 as LNHDA and CDR2 as SQIVND (reference sequence). The CDR3 is 17 residues long. The DNA of the CDR3 is TGTGCCAGTAAAGGTAGGGTTCGACAGGGAGGAAGTCAGCCCCAGCATTTT. It yields the protein CASKGRVRQGGSQPQHF.

V and J are TRBV15 and TRBJ1-4; the D gene is possibly TRBD1 (6 bases). CDR3 size: 15 residues. Trimming left V 5 bases short and J 8 bases short, with 18 bases between. CDR1 and CDR2 (germline): LNHNV, YYDKDF (reference sequence). CDR3 nucleotide sequence: TGTGCCACCAGCCCCCGAAAGGGGGAACGGGAAAAACTGTTTTTT. This codes for CATSPRKGEREKLFF.

This clone was counted once. The chain joins TRBV11-2 to TRBJ1-3; 7 nucleotides align to TRBD1. The V gene's germline CDR1 is SGHAT and CDR2 FQNNGV. The trim removed 1 base at V and 0 bases at J, leaving 3 bases unmatched. CDR3 length: 16 residues. The CDR3, as DNA: TGTGCCAGCAGCTTAGCCGCAGGGGGCTCTGGAAACACCATATATTTT. It encodes CASSLAAGGSGNTIYF.

Here the CDR3 reads CASSKDRVDYGYTF. In DNA form, the CDR3 reads TGTGCCAGTAGTAAGGACAGGGTTGACTATGGCTACACCTTC. The chain employs TRBV19 and TRBJ1-2; 8 bases fit TRBD1. The V and J ends lost 4 bases and 3 bases, in that order; junction bases with no gene match: 4. The CDR3 runs 14 residues. Looked up from germline, CDR1 is LNHDA and CDR2 is SQIVND (reference sequence).

The chain couples TRBV11-2 to TRBJ1-3; 9 bases map to TRBD1. The J segment lost 4 bases and the V segment lost 5 bases, leaving 12 bases of the junction unmatched. Germline-derived CDR1 and CDR2 are SGHAT and FQNNGV. This CDR3 spans 17 amino acids. The CDR3 bases are TGTGCCAGCAGCGCCGGGACAGGGAAATTGAGGGGAAACACCATATATTTT. Amino acid sequence: CASSAGTGKLRGNTIYF. The complete variable domain, with remaining parts taken from reference TRBV11-2 and TRBJ1-3, reads EAGVAQSPRYKIIEKRQSVAFWCNPISGHATLYWYQQILGQGPKLLIQFQNNGVVDDSQLPKDRFSAERLKGVDSTLKIQPAKLEDSAVYLCASSAGTGKLRGNTIYFGEGSWLTVV.

The gene calls are TRBV1 and TRBJ2-7; the table's D call, TRBD2, was not checked against the DNA. TRBV1 is annotated as a pseudogene. This CDR3 contains 22 residues. CDR3 region: CTSTLASAERLRTRRTTREQYF. The CDR3 nucleotides read TGCACCAGCACCCTAGCTAGCGCCGAGCGGTTACGGACCCGCCGGACCACTCGCGAGCAGTACTTC.

The CDR3 coding sequence is TGTGCCAGCAGTTTATTGAGTGGGGAGAAACTGTTTTTT. This translates into CASSLLSGEKLFF. V gene TRBV27 combines with J gene TRBJ1-4; D is ambiguous. The CDR3 is 13 residues long. Trimming removed 1 base at V and 11 bases at J, with 11 bases between. In germline, CDR1 is MNHEY, CDR2 SMNVEV (reference sequence).

The CDR3 nucleotides are TGTGCCAGCAGCTCCCGGGGGAACTATGGCTACACCTTC. Translation: CASSSRGNYGYTF. The V call is TRBV7-9, the J call TRBJ1-2, with a weak D call TRBD1 (5 bases). Trimming pared 4 bases from V and 2 bases from J, leaving 8 bases between. This CDR3 contains 13 residues. Germline-derived CDR1 and CDR2 are SEHNR and FQNEAQ (reference sequence).

Here the CDR3 DNA reads TGTGCCAGTAGCTACCTAGGGGGGGGCACTGAAGCTTTCTTT. Amino acid sequence: CASSYLGGGTEAFF. The chain carries TRBV19 and TRBJ1-1, with D perhaps matching TRBD1 (6 bases). The CDR3 is 14 amino acids. Trimming took 6 bases from V and 4 from J, leaving 15 bases between them. CDR1 and CDR2 from the germline V gene are LNHDA and SQIVND (reference sequence).

This rearrangement joins TRBV29-1 to TRBJ2-1; 10 bases map to TRBD2. J was trimmed by 2 bases and V by 3 bases; bases with no gene match: 7. Germline CDR1 is SQVTM and CDR2 is ANQGSEA. The CDR3 totals 16 residues. In DNA form, the CDR3 reads TGCAGCGTTGAGGGGCTAGCGGGGGTCACCTACAATGAGCAGTTCTTC. Translating gives CSVEGLAGVTYNEQFF.

This chain joins TRBV4-3 and TRBJ2-7; TRBD2 agrees at 9 bases. V shed 1 base and J 3 bases; nucleotides not matched to a gene: 4. The CDR3 is made up of 15 amino acids. Germline-derived CDR1 and CDR2 are LGHNA and YSLEER. In DNA form, the CDR3 reads TGCGCCAGCAGCCAAGGTGCTAGCGGGGACTACGAGCAGTACTTC. Protein: CASSQGASGDYEQYF.

This clone occurred once. V usage is TRBV7-8 and J usage is TRBJ2-7; TRBD2 agrees at 9 bases. Germline CDR1 and CDR2: SGHVS and FQNEAQ. There are 17 residues in the CDR3. J lost 1 base, V lost 5 bases, and 12 bases had no gene match. Here the CDR3 DNA reads TGTGCCAGCAGCCGAGCGGGTTCTAGCGGGGCATCCTACGAGCAGTACTTC. Protein sequence: CASSRAGSSGASYEQYF. Together with reference TRBV7-8 and TRBJ2-7, the CDR3 gives the full variable domain: GAGVSQSPRYKVAKRGQDVALRCDPISGHVSLFWYQQALGQGPEFLTYFQNEAQLDKSGLPSDRFFAERPEGSVSTLKIQRTQQEDSAVYLCASSRAGSSGASYEQYFGPGTRLTVT.

This chain uses TRBV12-5 with TRBJ2-7; 9 bases are shared with TRBD1. From germline, CDR1 is LGHNT and CDR2 FRNRAP. There are 14 residues in the CDR3. After removal of 6 bases from V and 3 bases from J, the junction contained 6 bases not matched to a gene. CDR3 loop: CASGTGTGLYEQYF. The CDR3 region has the DNA TGTGCTAGTGGGACCGGGACAGGGCTCTACGAGCAGTACTTC.

The V and J genes are TRBV10-2 and TRBJ2-1; TRBD1 or TRBD2 may be the D gene (6 bases each). The CDR3 has 14 residues. Germline V gene sequence: CDR1 WSHSY, CDR2 SAAADI. V was trimmed by 6 bases and J by 4 bases, leaving 13 bases between them. CDR3 sequence: CASRVGGQYNEQFF. The DNA of the CDR3 is TGCGCCAGCAGGGTCGGGGGCCAGTACAATGAGCAGTTCTTC.

The chain uses TRBV5-6 and TRBJ2-7; D gene unclear. With 3 bases removed from V and 1 base from J, the gap between germline ends came to 11 bases. The CDR3 runs 14 residues. Germline loops: CDR1 SGHDT, CDR2 YYEEEE. This CDR3 reads CASSYLPQSYEQYF. As DNA, the CDR3 is TGTGCCAGCAGCTACCTTCCCCAGTCCTACGAGCAGTACTTC.

About this clone: Compared with germline, one end of the junction differs, possibly owing to a read error. This chain links TRBV2 with TRBJ1-2; the D is unclear. Germline values: CDR1 SNHLY, CDR2 FYNNEI. There are 15 residues in the CDR3. In DNA form, the CDR3 reads TGTGCCAGCAGGGAAGGATCACTCGGGAACTATGGCTACACCTTC. Protein sequence: CASREGSLGNYGYTF.

This chain joins TRBV5-6 and TRBJ2-3; 11 nucleotides match TRBD2. The V gene's germline CDR1 is SGHDT and CDR2 YYEEEE. With V trimmed by 4 bases and J by 2 bases, 12 bases remained unmatched. The CDR3 loop spans 18 amino acids. The DNA for the CDR3 is TGTGCCAGCAGCCACCCCCCGATAGCGGGAGGGCCCACAGATACGCAGTATTTT. Protein sequence: CASSHPPIAGGPTDTQYF. Complete variable domain (other parts from reference TRBV5-6 and TRBJ2-3): DAGVTQSPTHLIKTRGQQVTLRCSPKSGHDTVSWYQQALGQGPQFIFQYYEEEERQRGNFPDRFSGHQFPNYSSELNVNALLLGDSALYLCASSHPPIAGGPTDTQYFGPGTRLTVL.